This T cell receptor beta chain was identified in a study of neurological immune-mediated disorders. This clonotype was recorded at least ten times. As for time point: longitudinal time-point 3. TCRdb fed the 5' RACE reads into MiXCR, producing one record per CDR3 protein. The sample has 53,000 or so distinct CDR3 sequences, 7% to 10% seen once. The CDR3 loop spans 13 amino acids. The germline gives CDR1 ENHRY, CDR2 SYGVKD. Trimming stripped 3 bases from V and 8 bases from J, with 13 bases between. This clonotype was obtained from a woman between 35 and 50 years old in good health. Material for sequencing was PBMCs. The V call is TRBV10-3, the J call TRBJ1-1; a weak D match, TRBD1 (6 bases). In nucleotides, the CDR3 is TGTGCCATCAGTGATCGATTGGGGGCAGAAGCTTTCTTT. It yields the protein CAISDRLGAEAFF.